The TCR beta chain under discussion was sequenced for a study of shared clonotypes between healthy human individuals. At the level of the study: The donor group consisted of two women and three men, aged 18 to 49.

Germline trimming cut 4 bases from V and 5 bases from J; bases unmatched to any gene: 7. Germline values: CDR1 SQVTM, CDR2 ANQGSEA. The CDR3 extends over 13 amino acids. Using ten immunoSEQ deep assay plates, investigators sequenced unsorted PBMC DNA. TCRdb's table, derived via immunoSEQ multiplex PCR, lists solely in-frame clones and lacks some. The sample consists of 400,000 to 600,000 clones, roughly 77% of them appearing once. Donors comprised only Caucasian adults living in Nashville, Tennessee. The receptor's source is a woman in her thirties or forties in good health. Some clones in this sample may be carry-over from other donors' samples. The chain has TRBV29-1 and TRBJ2-7, with 8 bases lining up with TRBD1. Sequenced input: PBMCs. In DNA, the CDR3 is TGCAGCGTTGCGGCAGGGGGCCACCACGAGCAGTACTTC. Amino acid sequence: CSVAAGGHHEQYF.